This entry lists 19 T cell receptor beta chains sequenced from one sample in a study of blood T cell repertoires in COVID-19. Using immunoSEQ multiplex PCR, the repertoire was profiled, and TCRdb retains in-frame clones only, with some absent. The data contain roughly 200,000 clones, about four fifths of them singletons. Material for sequencing was peripheral blood. The receptor source for this set is a man between 70 and 80 years old with active or convalescent COVID-19.

This chain connects TRBV5-1 to TRBJ1-6; TRBD1 might be the D (6 bases). The CDR3 is 16 amino acids. V lost 4 bases and J lost 8, with 19 bases in between. Germline CDR1 SGHRS, CDR2 YFSETQ. CDR3 DNA sequence: TGCGCCAGCAGCCCTGTCGGGGGGGCGTCGGATTCACCCCTCCACTTT. It codes for CASSPVGGASDSPLHF. The whole variable domain, remainder taken from reference TRBV5-1 and TRBJ1-6, is KAGVTQTPRYLIKTRGQQVTLSCSPISGHRSVSWYQQTPGQGLQFLFEYFSETQRNKGNFPGRFSGRQFSNSRSEMNVSTLELGDSALYLCASSPVGGASDSPLHFGNGTRLTVT.

This chain links TRBV5-4 with TRBJ2-1; possibly TRBD2 for D (5 bases). CDR3 length: 15 amino acids. Trimming cost V 1 base and J 3 bases, with 11 bases left between them. Germline V gene lookup returns CDR1 SGHNT and CDR2 YYREEE (reference sequence). The CDR3 is CASSLTAVGYNEQFF. DNA for the CDR3: TGTGCCAGCAGCTTGACAGCGGTGGGCTACAATGAGCAGTTCTTC. Using reference TRBV5-4 and TRBJ2-1 for the parts outside the CDR3, the full variable domain is ETGVTQSPTHLIKTRGQQVTLRCSSQSGHNTVSWYQQALGQGPQFIFQYYREEENGRGNFPPRFSGLQFPNYSSELNVNALELDDSALYLCASSLTAVGYNEQFFGPGTRLTVL.

V gene TRBV5-1 combines with J gene TRBJ2-1; 9 bases agree with TRBD2. Germline assignment: CDR1 SGHRS and CDR2 YFSETQ. The CDR3 has 15 residues. Trimming cost V 4 bases and J 2 bases; bases outside gene matches: 4. CDR3 loop: CASSTLAGTYNEQFF. Written as DNA, the CDR3 is TGCGCCAGCAGCACCCTAGCGGGAACCTACAATGAGCAGTTCTTC.

The V and J genes are TRBV19 and TRBJ1-6, with 11 bases aligning to TRBD1. Trimming removed 3 bases from V and 7 bases from J; junction bases left unmatched: 5. This CDR3 is 16 amino acids long. Germline V gene data show CDR1 as LNHDA and CDR2 as SQIVND (reference sequence). DNA of the CDR3: TGTGCCAGTAGTATCGGACAGGGGGCACAGAATTCACCCCTCCACTTT. Translating gives CASSIGQGAQNSPLHF.

This rearrangement joins TRBV10-3 to TRBJ1-1; D is unclear. V lost 3 bases and J 1 base, leaving 12 bases between the germline ends. Per germline, CDR1 ENHRY and CDR2 SYGVKD. This CDR3 has 15 residues. CDR3 residues: CAISDIPEENTEAFF. As DNA, the CDR3 is TGTGCCATCAGTGACATCCCCGAGGAGAACACTGAAGCTTTCTTT.

This clone was counted only a few times. The rearrangement links TRBV12-5 to TRBJ2-3; 9 bases align to TRBD2. V gave up 2 bases and J gave up 1 base; unmatched junction bases: 19. Germline V lookup: CDR1 LGHNT, CDR2 FRNRAP. CDR3 length equals 21 residues. CDR3 sequence (DNA): TGTGCTAGTGGTTTGACCTCGGAAGCCGGGACTAGCTTTTTAGGCACAGATACGCAGTATTTT. Encoded protein: CASGLTSEAGTSFLGTDTQYF.

This chain joins TRBV12-3 or TRBV12-4 and TRBJ1-2, with TRBD1 as a possible D gene (5 bases). The V and J ends lost 5 bases and 5 bases respectively, with 9 bases between them. The CDR3 totals 12 residues. The CDR3 nucleotides are TGTGCCAGCAGTGCCTCAGGGTATGGCTACACCTTC. Translation gives CASSASGYGYTF.

V is TRBV7-9 and J is TRBJ1-1; 7 positions agree with TRBD1. The CDR3 length is 16 residues. V lost 1 base and J lost 2; bases outside the gene matches: 7. The germline gives CDR1 SEHNR, CDR2 FQNEAQ (reference sequence). DNA of the CDR3: TGTGCCAGCAGCTTAGGTTGGGACAGCCTTAACACTGAAGCTTTCTTT. Its translation: CASSLGWDSLNTEAFF.

J is TRBJ1-5 and V is TRBV27; D possibly corresponds to TRBD1 (5 bases). Germline V gene sequence: CDR1 MNHEY, CDR2 SMNVEV (reference sequence). There are 14 residues in the CDR3. Trimming shortened V by 2 bases and J by 2 bases, and 7 bases separated the two germline ends. Written as DNA, the CDR3 is TGTGCCAGCAGTTTAGCCAGGGGCAATCAGCCCCAGCATTTT. Translating it yields CASSLARGNQPQHF.

The chain has TRBV20-1 and TRBJ1-1; TRBD1 is a possible D gene (5 bases). The CDR3 runs 11 residues. V was trimmed by 6 bases and J by 11 bases, leaving 16 bases between them. CDR1 is DFQATT, CDR2 SNEGSKA, per germline (reference sequence). In nucleotides, the CDR3 is TGCAGTGCCCCTCGACAGTTCGATGCTTTCTTT. Its protein product is CSAPRQFDAFF.

This clone was detected a few times. The chain has TRBV28 and TRBJ1-3; D is possibly TRBD1 (5 bases). Between the trimmed V and J ends, which lost 6 bases and 6 bases, there was a span of 15 bases. The CDR3 is 14 amino acids. Germline loops: CDR1 MDHEN, CDR2 SYDVKM. CDR3 amino acids: CASSPSGWVNTIYF. The CDR3 region has the DNA TGTGCCAGCAGCCCATCAGGGTGGGTAAACACCATATATTTT. Based on the CDR3 plus reference TRBV28 and TRBJ1-3, the full variable domain is DVKVTQSSRYLVKRTGEKVFLECVQDMDHENMFWYRQDPGLGLRLIYFSYDVKMKEKGDIPEGYSVSREKKERFSLILESASTNQTSMYLCASSPSGWVNTIYFGEGSWLTVV.

This clone occurred once. The gene calls are TRBV3-1 (or the pseudogene TRBV3-2) and TRBJ2-5; 12 nucleotides agree with TRBD2. The CDR3 is 16 amino acids. Germline CDR1 LGHDT, CDR2 YNNKEL (reference sequence). V was pared by 4 bases and J by 5 bases, with 8 bases of the junction left unmatched. DNA of the CDR3: TGTGCCAGCAGCCCGAACCGACTAGCGGGAGACGAGACCCAGTACTTC. Translation gives CASSPNRLAGDETQYF.

The chain joins TRBV7-2 to TRBJ1-2; TRBD1 matches at 8 bases. CDR1 and CDR2 from the germline V gene are SGHTA and FQGNSA. Trimming cost V 4 bases and J 7 bases; bases outside gene matches: 14. CDR3 size: 16 residues. CDR3 bases: TGTGCCAGCAGCTCCCGGGGCAGGGGGCCTACTGGTGGCTACACCTTC. It specifies CASSSRGRGPTGGYTF.

V is TRBV5-4 and J is TRBJ2-1, with 13 bases lining up with TRBD2. This CDR3 has 18 amino acids. CDR1 and CDR2 (germline): SGHNT, YYREEE (reference sequence). V lost 4 bases, J lost 0 bases, and 7 bases stayed unmatched. CDR3 sequence: CASSPRLAGGSSYNEQFF. CDR3 bases: TGTGCCAGCAGCCCTCGACTAGCGGGGGGCTCCTCCTACAATGAGCAGTTCTTC.

The V and J genes are TRBV24-1 and TRBJ2-6; 13 nucleotides line up with TRBD2. From germline, CDR1 is KGHDR and CDR2 SFDVKD. V shed 4 bases and J 1 base; nucleotides not matched to a gene: 3. This CDR3 has 18 residues. In nucleotides, the CDR3 is TGTGCCACCAGTGACGGACTAGCGGGAGAATCTGGGGCCAACGTCCTGACTTTC. It encodes CATSDGLAGESGANVLTF.

The chain recombines TRBV5-6 with TRBJ1-6; D is uncertain. Per the germline V gene, CDR1 is SGHDT and CDR2 is YYEEEE. The CDR3 loop spans 16 amino acids. Between the trimmed V and J ends, which lost 0 bases and 0 bases, there was a span of 7 bases. The CDR3: CASSLGGSSYNSPLHF. CDR3 DNA: TGTGCCAGCAGCTTGGGTGGGAGCTCCTATAATTCACCCCTCCACTTT.

The chain has TRBV5-5 and TRBJ1-2, with D perhaps matching TRBD1 (6 bases). V dropped 4 bases and J dropped 3 bases, with 13 bases sitting between them. Per germline, CDR1 SGHKS and CDR2 YYEKEE (reference sequence). The CDR3 is 14 residues long. The CDR3 DNA follows: TGTGCCAGCAGCCCCCGACAGGCCGACTATGGCTACACCTTC. This translates into CASSPRQADYGYTF.

This clone has only a few counts. This chain links TRBV9 with TRBJ1-1; 11 bases match TRBD1. The germline gives CDR1 SGDLS, CDR2 YYNGEE. After removal of 2 bases from V and 4 bases from J, the junction contained 10 bases not matched to a gene. This CDR3 region has 17 residues. In DNA, the CDR3 is TGTGCCAGCAGCGTCCGGGACAGGGGGATTCGGGGCACTGAAGCTTTCTTT. Amino acids: CASSVRDRGIRGTEAFF.

Only a few counts were recorded for this clone. The chain is built from TRBV3-1 (or the pseudogene TRBV3-2) and TRBJ2-3; no reliable D call. The CDR3 is 12 residues long. With 4 bases removed from V and 5 bases from J, the gap between germline ends came to 7 bases. Germline CDR1 LGHDT, CDR2 YNNKEL (reference sequence). The CDR3 nucleotides read TGTGCCAGCAGCCCATCACAAGATACGCAGTATTTT. This sequence encodes CASSPSQDTQYF.